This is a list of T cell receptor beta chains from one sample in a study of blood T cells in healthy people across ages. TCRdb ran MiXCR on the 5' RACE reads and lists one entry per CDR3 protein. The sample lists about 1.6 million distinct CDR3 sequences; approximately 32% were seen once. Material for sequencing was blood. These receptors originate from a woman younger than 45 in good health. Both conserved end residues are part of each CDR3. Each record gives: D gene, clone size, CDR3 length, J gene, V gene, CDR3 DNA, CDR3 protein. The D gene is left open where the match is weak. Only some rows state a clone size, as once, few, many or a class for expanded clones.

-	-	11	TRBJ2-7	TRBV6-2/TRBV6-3	TGTGCCAGCAGCAACAGAACAGAGCAGTACTTC	CASSNRTEQYF
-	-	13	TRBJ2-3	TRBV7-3	TGTGCCAGCAGCCTATCCTTGAAAGATACGCAGTATTTT	CASSLSLKDTQYF
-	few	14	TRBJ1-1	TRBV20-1	TGCAGTGCTAGATCAGGGGCGGTGAACACTGAAGCTTTCTTT	CSARSGAVNTEAFF
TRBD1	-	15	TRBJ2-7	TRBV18	TGTGCCAGCACACCAACAGGGGGACTGTTGGGCGAGCAGTACTTC	CASTPTGGLLGEQYF
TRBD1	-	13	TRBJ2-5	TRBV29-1	TGCAGCGTTGCGCGACAGGGACAAGAGACCCAGTACTTC	CSVARQGQETQYF
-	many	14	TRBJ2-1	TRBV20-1	TGCAGTGCGACGACTAGTTTCATCCTCAATGAGCAGTTCTTC	CSATTSFILNEQFF
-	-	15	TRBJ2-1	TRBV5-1	TGCGCCAGCAGACGGTCAGGGGTTTCGGACAATGAGCAGTTCTTC	CASRRSGVSDNEQFF
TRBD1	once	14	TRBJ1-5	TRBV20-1	TGCAGTGCTACCTACCAGGACAGGAATCAGCCCCAGCATTTT	CSATYQDRNQPQHF
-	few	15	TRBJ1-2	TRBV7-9	TGTGCCAGCAGCTTGGGCTTGACAGCGCCCTATGGCTACACCTTC	CASSLGLTAPYGYTF
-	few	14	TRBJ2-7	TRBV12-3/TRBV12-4	TGTGCCAGCAGTTCTTCCCTGAGGGCGTACGAGCAGTACTTC	CASSSSLRAYEQYF
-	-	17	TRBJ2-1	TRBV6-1	TGTGCCAGCAGCACGCTAGGGAGCGGGCCCTCCTACAATGAGCAGTTCTTC	CASSTLGSGPSYNEQFF
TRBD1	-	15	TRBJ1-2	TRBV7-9	TGTGCCAGCAGCGACCCCGACAGGGATCCCTATGGCTACACCTTC	CASSDPDRDPYGYTF
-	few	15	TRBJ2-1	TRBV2	TGTGCCAGCAGAGAGGGAGTAAACTCCTACAATGAGCAGTTCTTC	CASREGVNSYNEQFF
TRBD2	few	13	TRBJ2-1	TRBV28	TGTGCCAGCGGGGGAGGGCCCCACAATGAGCAGTTCTTC	CASGGGPHNEQFF
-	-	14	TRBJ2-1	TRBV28	TGTGCCAGCAGAAGAAGGAGAGAGGGGAATGAGCAGTTCTTC	CASRRRREGNEQFF
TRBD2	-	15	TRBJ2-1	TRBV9	TGTGCCAGCAGCGTATTGTCTAGCGGGGGGAATGAGCAGTTCTTC	CASSVLSSGGNEQFF
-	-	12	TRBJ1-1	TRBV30	TGTGCCTGGGGCGACCGATTCACTGAAGCTTTCTTT	CAWGDRFTEAFF
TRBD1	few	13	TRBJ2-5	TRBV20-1	TGCAGTGCAATTTCGACAGGGGTAGGGACCCAGTACTTC	CSAISTGVGTQYF
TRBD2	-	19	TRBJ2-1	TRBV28	TGTGCCAGCAGTTTAGGGACTAGAAAGGCGGCACCGCCTTACAATGAGCAGTTCTTC	CASSLGTRKAAPPYNEQFF
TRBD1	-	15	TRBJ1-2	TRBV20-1	TGCAGTGCTAGAGATGGGCAGGGGGCAGACTATGGCTACACCTTC	CSARDGQGADYGYTF
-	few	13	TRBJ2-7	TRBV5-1	TGCGCCAGCAGCTGGACACGGGGCTACGAGCAGTACTTC	CASSWTRGYEQYF
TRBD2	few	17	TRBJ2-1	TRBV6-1	TGTGCCAGCAGCTTCCACGTCTGGGCGGGGGATTACAATGAGCAGTTCTTC	CASSFHVWAGDYNEQFF